The following is a T cell receptor (beta chain) sequence with its context. This clonotype showed up just a few times. Its antigen has not been determined. No much larger clone exists at a distance of one base, and base qualities are not known. This record comes from a study of T cells in Graves' hyperthyroidism and ophthalmopathy (dated by TCRdb to between 2018 and 2020). With respect to the entire study: Peripheral blood was collected at initial diagnosis, before any treatment. The roughly 91 discovery patients were randomly divided into training and test sets at a 7:3 ratio. Prospective prediction of ophthalmopathy was tested in an independent validation cohort of approximately 18 hyperthyroidism patients and 15 to 17 patients who later progressed to ophthalmopathy. To identify distinguishing TCR V-J signatures, a discovery cohort of 90 to 100 patients was used, comprising 43 with Graves' ophthalmopathy and approximately 58 with stable Graves' hyperthyroidism. Thyroid tissue and blood T-cell repertoires from over 5 Graves' hyperthyroidism patients were also compared in the study. The paper describes TCR Vbeta CDR3 sequencing of 120 to 150 peripheral blood samples, made up of about 40 ophthalmopathy patients, roughly 75 hyperthyroidism patients and roughly 17 progressor patients. After blood sampling, hyperthyroidism patients were treated with methimazole at a starting dose of 30 mg daily, and ophthalmopathy patients were treated with high-dose intravenous methylprednisolone. Results and caveats for the whole study, not just this receptor: A 13 V-J signature model separated ophthalmopathy from stable hyperthyroidism, with around 91% sensitivity and roughly 84% specificity in cross-validation and 80%/75% in testing. In validation, the model predicted progression to ophthalmopathy a median of roughly 6.5 months before onset, with around 70% sensitivity and roughly 79% specificity. Most expanded thyroid clonotypes (frequency above 0.001) were also detected in blood, suggesting blood repertoires may reflect thyroid immune responses. No statistical method was used to set the sample size in advance, and investigators knew the group allocation.

Graves' hyperthyroidism was defined as stable when no progression to ophthalmopathy occurred over 18 months of follow-up. Hyperthyroidism patients were newly diagnosed, with disease duration under 2 months, and aged 18 to 65 years. Any patient with an uncontrolled infection, another autoimmune disease, pregnancy or lactation was excluded. Diagnoses were based on clinical symptoms, serum thyroxine and TRAb, thyroid ultrasound and orbital computed tomography. PBMCs were isolated from more than 9 ml of fresh peripheral blood by Ficoll-Paque density gradient centrifugation. Trizol reagent was used to extract total RNA, and RNA quality was then checked on an Agilent 2100 Bioanalyzer. V is clipped by 6 bases and J by 5 bases, and the sequence between their germline boundaries is 13 bases long. The CDR3 holds 13 amino acids from the cysteine to the phenylalanine. Only CDR3 DNA is held: 39 bases, read in frame from base 1.

The TCR beta CDR3 regions were amplified from RNA transcripts. For the first round of RT-PCR on the TCR CDR3, the HTBI primer set was used together with the Qiagen OneStep RT-PCR kit. A second multiplex PCR round built the libraries, followed by size selection and purification. Libraries were sequenced paired-end with 100 bp reads on an Illumina HiSeq2000. In the original analysis: SOAPnuke was used to process the raw data, with reads discarded if the reads contained adapters or uncalled bases, had a mean Phred below 15, or lacked an exact constant-primer or identifier match. High-quality paired reads were merged with COPE v1.2.5, and unique nucleotide sequences were defined as clonotypes. MiTCR v1.1 was used to align clonotypes to the IMGT TRBV, TRBD and TRBJ reference segments. Analysis was restricted to V-J combinations with a frequency above 0.0001, which covered roughly 99% of repertoires. A TCS score was defined as the ratio between F50 (clonal expansion) and ExV (chaos), using BLOSUM62-based TCRdist between CDR3 peptides within each V-J. Welch's t-statistics and random forest reduced 500 to 550 V-J features to 13, which were used in a naive Bayes classifier (R e1071). TCRdb reran the public reads through fastp at Q25 and MiXCR, keeping productive beta chains. All rows with the same CDR3 protein become a single entry with the most common DNA and genes. For this entry, the V and J calls and clone size follow TCRdb and not the study's own pipeline. The sample records about 210,000 distinct CDR3 sequences, roughly 17% of which are singletons. 50% of the sample comes from the top ten.

This TCR was sampled from a man in his fifties with Graves' hyperthyroidism. Specimen: blood. Rearrangement joined TRBV12-3 or TRBV12-4 to TRBJ1-2; TRBD1 is possibly the D segment (5 matching bases). Read as DNA, the sequence is TGTGCCAGCAGGACCACAGGAAAGTATGGCTACACCTTC. It encodes CASRTTGKYGYTF.